These T cell receptor beta chains were read from a single sample in a study of blood T cell repertoires in COVID-19. Sequenced by immunoSEQ multiplex PCR; TCRdb stores in-frame clones only, minus some. The sample records some 110,000 clones, approximately 80% being singletons. The source material was peripheral blood. These receptors came from a woman between 65 and 79 years old with acute or convalescent COVID-19. Both conserved end residues are part of each CDR3. The D gene is left open where the match is weak. Not all rows give a size; the values are once, few, many and, for expanded clones, a class.

V gene	clone size	J gene	D gene	CDR3 protein	CDR3 DNA
TRBV11-3	.	TRBJ2-1	TRBD1	CASSPGTGGDEQFF	TGTGCCAGCAGCCCCGGGACAGGGGGTGATGAGCAGTTCTTC
TRBV12-5	.	TRBJ2-3	.	CASGLVQVTDTQYF	TGTGCTAGTGGTTTGGTACAGGTTACAGATACGCAGTATTTT
TRBV7-9	few	TRBJ1-1	.	CASSYANSYTEAFF	TGTGCCAGCAGCTACGCGAACAGTTACACTGAAGCTTTCTTT
TRBV6-5	.	TRBJ1-3	TRBD1	CASSFGQGSGNTIYF	TGTGCCAGCAGCTTCGGACAGGGCTCTGGAAACACCATATATTTT
TRBV5-1	.	TRBJ1-1	.	CASRPDTVNTEAFF	TGCGCCAGCCGCCCCGACACGGTGAACACTGAAGCTTTCTTT
TRBV19	.	TRBJ1-5	TRBD1	CASSIDAGQGNQPQHF	TGTGCCAGTAGTATAGATGCCGGACAGGGCAATCAGCCCCAGCATTTT
TRBV21-1	.	TRBJ1-3	.	CARQGRAGNTIYF	TGTGCCAGACAGGGTCGTGCTGGAAACACCATATATTTT
TRBV28	.	TRBJ2-3	TRBD1	CASSSILTGSTDTQYF	TGTGCCAGCAGTTCAATACTGACAGGGAGCACAGATACGCAGTATTTT
TRBV7-3	.	TRBJ2-7	.	CASSEGILGEQYF	TGTGCCAGCAGCGAGGGAATTTTAGGCGAGCAGTACTTC
TRBV7-2	.	TRBJ2-2	.	CASSWRGGANTGELFF	TGTGCCAGCAGCTGGAGGGGCGGGGCAAACACCGGGGAGCTGTTTTTT
TRBV28	.	TRBJ1-1	.	CASFERRTMPEAFF	TGTGCCAGCTTCGAGCGGCGGACTATGCCTGAAGCTTTCTTT